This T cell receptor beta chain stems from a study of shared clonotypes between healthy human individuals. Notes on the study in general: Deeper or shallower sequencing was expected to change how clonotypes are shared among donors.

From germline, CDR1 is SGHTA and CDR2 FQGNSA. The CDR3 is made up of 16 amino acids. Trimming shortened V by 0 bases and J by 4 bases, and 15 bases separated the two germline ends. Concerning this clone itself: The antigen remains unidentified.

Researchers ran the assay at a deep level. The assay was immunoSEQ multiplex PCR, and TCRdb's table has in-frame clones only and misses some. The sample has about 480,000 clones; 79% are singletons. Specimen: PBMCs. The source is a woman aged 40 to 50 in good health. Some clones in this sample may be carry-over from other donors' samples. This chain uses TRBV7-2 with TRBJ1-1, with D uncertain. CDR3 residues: CASSLAQNWGGTEAFF. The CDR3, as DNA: TGTGCCAGCAGCTTAGCTCAAAACTGGGGAGGCACTGAAGCTTTCTTT. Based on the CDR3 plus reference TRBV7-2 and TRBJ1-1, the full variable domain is GAGVSQSPSNKVTEKGKDVELRCDPISGHTALYWYRQSLGQGLEFLIYFQGNSAPDKSGLPSDRFSAERTGGSVSTLTIQRTQQEDSAVYLCASSLAQNWGGTEAFFGQGTRLTVV.